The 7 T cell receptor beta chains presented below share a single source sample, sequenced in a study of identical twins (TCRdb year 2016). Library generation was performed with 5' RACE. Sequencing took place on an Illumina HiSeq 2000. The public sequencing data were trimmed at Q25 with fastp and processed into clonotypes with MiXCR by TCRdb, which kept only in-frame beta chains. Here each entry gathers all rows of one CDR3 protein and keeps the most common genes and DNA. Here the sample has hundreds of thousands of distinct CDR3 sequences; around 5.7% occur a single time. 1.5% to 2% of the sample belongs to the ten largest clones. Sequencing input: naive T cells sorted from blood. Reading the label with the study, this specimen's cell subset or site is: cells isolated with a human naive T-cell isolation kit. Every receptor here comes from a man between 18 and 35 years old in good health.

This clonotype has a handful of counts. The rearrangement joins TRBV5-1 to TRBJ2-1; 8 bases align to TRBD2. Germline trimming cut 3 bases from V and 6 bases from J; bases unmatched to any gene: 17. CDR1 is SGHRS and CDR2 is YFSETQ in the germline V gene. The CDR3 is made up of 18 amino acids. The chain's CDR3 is CASSSGIAGYRKGNEQFF. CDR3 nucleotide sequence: TGCGCCAGCAGCTCGGGAATAGCGGGATACCGCAAGGGCAATGAGCAGTTCTTC.

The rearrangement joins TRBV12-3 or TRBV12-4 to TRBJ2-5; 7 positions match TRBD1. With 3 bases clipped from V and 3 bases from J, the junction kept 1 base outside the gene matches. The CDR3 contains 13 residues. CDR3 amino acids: CASSFDREETQYF. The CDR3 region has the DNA TGTGCCAGCAGTTTTGACAGGGAAGAGACCCAGTACTTC.

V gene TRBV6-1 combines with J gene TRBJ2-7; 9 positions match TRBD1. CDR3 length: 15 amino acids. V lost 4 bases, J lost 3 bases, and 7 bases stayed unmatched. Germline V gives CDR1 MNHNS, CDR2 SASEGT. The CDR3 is CASSAGQGTFYEQYF. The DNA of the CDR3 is TGTGCCAGCAGTGCCGGACAGGGGACTTTCTACGAGCAGTACTTC.

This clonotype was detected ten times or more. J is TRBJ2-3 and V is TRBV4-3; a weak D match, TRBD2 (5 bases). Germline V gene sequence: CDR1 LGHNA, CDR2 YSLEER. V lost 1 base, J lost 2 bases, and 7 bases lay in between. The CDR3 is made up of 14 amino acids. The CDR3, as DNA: TGCGCCAGCAGCCAAGGGAGGCCCACAGATACGCAGTATTTT. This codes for CASSQGRPTDTQYF.

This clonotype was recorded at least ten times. In DNA, the CDR3 is TGTGCCAGCAGCTTAGGTTGGGAGCACTACGAGCAGTACGTC. Translating gives CASSLGWEHYEQYV. The chain links TRBV11-2 to TRBJ2-7; possibly TRBD2 for D (5 bases). Between the trimmed V and J ends, which lost 1 base and 3 bases, there was a span of 10 bases. Germline CDR1 and CDR2: SGHAT and FQNNGV. The CDR3 length is 14 residues.

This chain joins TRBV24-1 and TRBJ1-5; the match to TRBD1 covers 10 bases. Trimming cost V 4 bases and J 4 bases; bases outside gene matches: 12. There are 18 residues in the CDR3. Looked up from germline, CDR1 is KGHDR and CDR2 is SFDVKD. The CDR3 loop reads CATSESSGTGAGNQPQHF. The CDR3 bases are TGTGCCACCAGTGAGTCATCCGGGACAGGGGCAGGGAATCAGCCCCAGCATTTT.

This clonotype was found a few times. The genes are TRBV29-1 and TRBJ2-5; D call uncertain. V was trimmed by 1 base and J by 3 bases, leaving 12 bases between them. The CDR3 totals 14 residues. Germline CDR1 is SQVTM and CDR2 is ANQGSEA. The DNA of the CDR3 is TGCAGCGTTGAAGCCACGAGCCGGGAAGAGACCCAGTACTTC. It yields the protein CSVEATSREETQYF.